Listed here is a single T cell receptor beta chain. Antigen unknown. The study ran its PCR with 60 Vbeta and 13 Jbeta primers. TCRdb's table, derived via immunoSEQ multiplex PCR, lists solely in-frame clones and lacks some. The table lists 160,000 or so clones, 70% to 85% of them singletons. This entry is derived from a study of cytomegalovirus exposure and HLA in healthy donors. Trimming took 11 bases from V and 0 from J; bases not matched to a gene: 13. This CDR3 contains 16 residues. Germline CDR1 reads SNHLY; CDR2 reads FYNNEI. Study results and limitations: The authors assumed roughly uniform sequencing depth across donors for presence/absence analyses. A later analysis found that most CMV-associated TCR beta chains appeared HLA-restricted. In vitro testing confirmed a few CMV-associated chains as specific for CMV antigens.

This TCR was sampled from a male donor in good health and CMV-seronegative. The sample consisted of PBMCs. The V and J genes are TRBV2 and TRBJ1-1, with 9 bases aligning to TRBD1. CDR3 nucleotides: TGTGCCGACAGGGGGATTGGGGGCCTTATGAACACTGAAGCTTTCTTT. Translation gives CADRGIGGLMNTEAFF. The full variable domain, with the rest looked up from reference TRBV2 and TRBJ1-1, is EPEVTQTPSHQVTQMGQEVILRCVPISNHLYFYWYRQILGQKVEFLVSFYNNEISEKSEIFDDQFSVERPDGSNFTLKIRSTKLEDSAMYFCADRGIGGLMNTEAFFGQGTRLTVV.